The rows below give T cell receptor beta chains drawn from one sample of a study of blood T cell repertoires in COVID-19. Method: immunoSEQ multiplex PCR; TCRdb's copy keeps in-frame clones and lacks some. The sample includes approximately 300,000 clones, around nine tenths of them seen just once. The sequenced material came from PBMCs or T cells enriched from blood (not recorded which). These receptors were obtained from a man aged 60 to 69 who had recovered from COVID-19. Both conserved end residues are part of each CDR3. The D gene is left open where the match is weak. The size field is filled for only some rows; it gives once, few, many or a size class.

D gene,J gene,V gene,clone size,CDR3 protein,CDR3 DNA
-,TRBJ2-7,TRBV19,once,CASTAIPPYEQYF,TGTGCCAGTACCGCGATTCCCCCCTACGAGCAGTACTTC
-,TRBJ1-1,TRBV19,few,CASSIRESTEAFF,TGTGCCAGTAGTATCAGGGAATCCACTGAAGCTTTCTTT
-,TRBJ2-2,TRBV28,-,CASSFRVNTGELFF,TGTGCCAGCAGTTTCAGGGTGAACACCGGGGAGCTGTTTTTT
-,TRBJ1-2,TRBV19,-,CASFKTGTANYGYTF,TGTGCCAGTTTCAAGACAGGCACTGCTAACTATGGCTACACCTTC
TRBD2,TRBJ2-3,TRBV5-1,-,CASSTGLAGGPPYDTQYF,TGCGCCAGCAGCACGGGACTAGCGGGAGGGCCTCCCTACGATACGCAGTATTTT
-,TRBJ1-6,TRBV11-2,-,CASSLESSYNSPLHF,TGTGCCAGCAGCTTAGAGAGCTCCTATAATTCACCCCTCCACTTT
-,TRBJ2-2,TRBV11-2,-,CASSLSRGNTGELFF,TGTGCCAGCAGCTTATCGCGGGGGAACACCGGGGAGCTGTTTTTT
TRBD1,TRBJ1-1,TRBV5-1,-,CASSWGRGRLATEAFF,TGCGCCAGCAGCTGGGGCAGGGGGCGTTTGGCCACTGAAGCTTTCTTT
-,TRBJ1-5,TRBV2,-,CASSESAGQSSLAQHF,TGTGCCAGCAGTGAATCTGCTGGACAGAGCTCCCTAGCCCAGCATTTT
TRBD1,TRBJ1-1,TRBV5-1,-,CASSPMTGLLDTEAFF,TGCGCCAGCAGCCCAATGACAGGGCTTTTGGACACTGAAGCTTTCTTT
-,TRBJ1-5,TRBV7-9,once,CASSLSGNQPQHF,TGTGCCAGCAGCTTGTCCGGGAATCAGCCCCAGCATTTT
TRBD1,TRBJ1-5,TRBV28,-,CASRSSTGDNQPQHF,TGTGCCAGCAGATCCTCGACAGGGGACAATCAGCCCCAGCATTTT
-,TRBJ2-1,TRBV6-2/TRBV6-3,-,CASSVGAPYNEQFF,TGTGCCAGCAGTGTTGGAGCCCCCTACAATGAGCAGTTCTTC
-,TRBJ1-2,TRBV3-1/TRBV3-2,-,CASSQDSGAGYGYTF,TGTGCCAGCAGCCAAGATTCTGGGGCCGGCTATGGCTACACCTTC
-,TRBJ2-7,TRBV21-1,-,CASSKARSSYEQYF,TGTGCCAGCAGCAAAGCAAGGAGCTCCTACGAGCAGTACTTC
TRBD1,TRBJ1-3,TRBV3-1/TRBV3-2,-,CASRPGTVWGGNTIYF,TGTGCCAGCAGACCCGGGACAGTTTGGGGAGGAAACACCATATATTTT
-,TRBJ2-7,TRBV5-6,-,CASSLVRVSSYEQYF,TGTGCCAGCAGCTTGGTGCGGGTAAGCTCCTACGAGCAGTACTTC
-,TRBJ1-2,TRBV9,-,CASSPLGPENYGYTF,TGTGCCAGCAGCCCATTGGGGCCGGAAAACTATGGCTACACCTTC
-,TRBJ1-2,TRBV28,-,CASSLTQGGGYTF,TGTGCCAGCAGTTTAACCCAGGGTGGCGGCTACACCTTC
TRBD1,TRBJ2-1,TRBV11-2,-,CASSRTGGRNEQFF,TGTGCCAGCAGCCGGACAGGGGGAAGGAATGAGCAGTTCTTC
TRBD1,TRBJ1-5,TRBV5-6,-,CASSLAGQGYSQPQHF,TGTGCCAGCAGCTTGGCTGGACAGGGGTACAGTCAGCCCCAGCATTTT
TRBD2,TRBJ2-7,TRBV11-2,-,CASSLRTSGLTYEQYF,TGTGCCAGCAGCCTAAGGACTAGCGGACTTACCTACGAGCAGTACTTC
-,TRBJ2-7,TRBV5-8,-,CANRFIGTRGEQYF,TGTGCCAACCGCTTTATAGGGACACGAGGCGAGCAGTACTTC
TRBD1,TRBJ1-5,TRBV12-5,-,CASGLVQGYSNQPQHF,TGTGCTAGTGGTTTGGTACAGGGGTATAGCAATCAGCCCCAGCATTTT
TRBD2,TRBJ2-5,TRBV20-1,-,CSASLAGGPFQETQYF,TGCAGTGCTAGTCTAGCGGGAGGCCCTTTTCAAGAGACCCAGTACTTC
TRBD2,TRBJ2-7,TRBV18,-,CASSRGGEAYEQYF,TGTGCCAGCTCCCGGGGGGGCGAAGCCTACGAGCAGTACTTC
TRBD1,TRBJ2-7,TRBV6-1,-,CASSVRDRGREQYF,TGTGCCAGCAGTGTCCGGGACAGGGGGCGCGAGCAGTACTTC
-,TRBJ1-2,TRBV7-2,once,CASSLAAAQSEGYTF,TGTGCCAGCAGCTTAGCGGCAGCACAGTCGGAAGGCTACACCTTC
-,TRBJ1-6,TRBV6-4,-,CASRPSEGYNSPLHF,TGTGCCAGCAGACCCTCGGAGGGTTACAATTCACCCCTCCACTTT
-,TRBJ1-2,TRBV5-5,-,CASSLGHQGYGYTF,TGTGCCAGCAGCTTGGGACACCAAGGCTATGGCTACACCTTC
-,TRBJ1-5,TRBV7-2,once,CASSLARVDQPQHF,TGTGCCAGCAGCTTAGCACGGGTAGATCAGCCCCAGCATTTT
-,TRBJ2-6,TRBV5-1,-,CASTQGSGANVLTF,TGCGCCAGCACCCAGGGGTCTGGGGCCAACGTCCTGACTTTC
-,TRBJ1-4,TRBV30,-,CAWASELGVYEKLFF,TGTGCCTGGGCCAGCGAGCTAGGCGTTTATGAAAAACTGTTTTTT
-,TRBJ2-1,TRBV12-5,-,CASGLSGGPLGEQFF,TGTGCTAGTGGTTTGTCCGGAGGCCCGTTGGGTGAGCAGTTCTTC
TRBD1,TRBJ1-1,TRBV5-4,-,CASSWDRAESEAFF,TGTGCCAGCAGCTGGGACAGGGCGGAATCTGAAGCTTTCTTT
-,TRBJ2-7,TRBV5-5,-,CASSLANSLTYEQYF,TGTGCCAGCAGCTTGGCCAACTCGTTGACCTACGAGCAGTACTTC
-,TRBJ2-4,TRBV21-1,-,CASEGGAMNIQYF,TGTGCCAGCGAAGGGGGGGCCATGAACATTCAGTACTTC
TRBD1,TRBJ1-2,TRBV19,-,CASSTRTLLGGAGSNYGYTF,TGTGCCAGTAGTACCCGGACTCTGTTAGGGGGCGCGGGATCTAACTATGGCTACACCTTC
-,TRBJ1-5,TRBV15,-,CATSRMGGNQPQHF,TGTGCCACCAGCAGAATGGGGGGGAACCAGCCCCAGCATTTT
TRBD2,TRBJ2-3,TRBV7-2,-,CASSLVAGAGDTQYF,TGTGCCAGCAGCTTAGTGGCGGGAGCGGGAGATACGCAGTATTTT
TRBD2,TRBJ2-2,TRBV2,-,CASTASGLAGVTGELFF,TGTGCCAGCACAGCCTCCGGACTAGCGGGAGTTACCGGGGAGCTGTTTTTT